One and the same sample provided the 8 T cell receptor beta chains below, sequenced in a study of breast tumors, draining lymph nodes, adjacent tissues. The lymph nodes were axillary draining lymph nodes from breast cancer patients. TCRdb redid the calling of the multiplex PCR reads with MiXCR, one entry per CDR3 protein. Here the sample spans about 180,000 distinct CDR3 sequences, 33% being singletons. What was sequenced was axillary lymph node tissue. These receptors originate from a female donor with breast cancer. Some clones in this sample may be carry-over from other donors' samples.

A few counts support this clonotype. The chain combines TRBV12-3 or TRBV12-4 with TRBJ1-1; 10 bases map to TRBD1. CDR3 length: 15 amino acids. V lost 6 bases to trimming and J lost 1 base; unmatched junction nucleotides: 5. The CDR3 region is CASRQTGGGNTEAFF. In nucleotides, the CDR3 is TGTGCCAGCAGGCAGACAGGGGGCGGGAACACTGAAGCTTTCTTT.

The CDR3 DNA reads TGTGCCAGCAGCTTAGCACTGGCAGAGACAGATACGCAGTATTTT. Translation gives CASSLALAETDTQYF. This chain connects TRBV7-2 to TRBJ2-3; no definite D call. V lost 0 bases and J 3 bases, leaving 10 bases between the germline ends. This CDR3 region has 15 residues. CDR1 and CDR2 (germline): SGHTA, FQGNSA.

This clonotype was counted ten times or more. V is TRBV7-9 and J is TRBJ2-3; 12 bases map to TRBD2. This CDR3 spans 16 amino acids. Per germline, CDR1 SEHNR and CDR2 FQNEAQ (reference sequence). V lost 6 bases to trimming and J lost 11 bases; unmatched junction nucleotides: 15. CDR3 in amino acids: CASSSLTGLAGPEQYF. DNA of the CDR3: TGTGCCAGCAGTTCCCTTACCGGACTAGCGGGACCAGAGCAGTATTTT.

The count of this clonotype is one. This is likely a read error, given that the CDR3 carries no conserved phenylalanine or tryptophan at its end. Because the CDR3's place on the DNA is in doubt, the DNA is left out and the CDR3 is given as listed by TCRdb. This sequence joins TRBV5-1 and TRBJ1-4. The CDR3 totals 8 residues, both ends included. Germline values: CDR1 SGHRS, CDR2 YFSETQ. CDR3 loop: CASSLKGG.

This clonotype was observed many times. V usage is TRBV11-2 and J usage is TRBJ1-2; TRBD1 matches at 7 bases. The germline V gene has CDR1 SGHAT and CDR2 FQNNGV. J lost 8 bases, V lost 1 base, and 7 bases had no gene match. The CDR3 has 14 residues. The CDR3 DNA is TGTGCCAGCAGCTTAGCGGGACAGAGGTTAGGCTACACCTTC. Residues: CASSLAGQRLGYTF. Full variable domain (rest looked up from reference TRBV11-2 and TRBJ1-2): EAGVAQSPRYKIIEKRQSVAFWCNPISGHATLYWYQQILGQGPKLLIQFQNNGVVDDSQLPKDRFSAERLKGVDSTLKIQPAKLEDSAVYLCASSLAGQRLGYTFGSGTRLTVV.

The genes are TRBV15 and TRBJ2-1; a possible D gene is TRBD2 (5 bases). V gave up 0 bases and J gave up 5 bases, with 8 bases separating them. The germline gives CDR1 LNHNV, CDR2 YYDKDF (reference sequence). This CDR3 has 14 amino acids. CDR3 in DNA: TGTGCCACCAGCAGAGATGGAGGAAACAATGAGCAGTTCTTC. It codes for CATSRDGGNNEQFF.

This clonotype was recorded at least ten times. The chain uses TRBV30 and TRBJ2-5, with D maybe TRBD2 (7 bases). Germline CDR1 reads GTSNPN; CDR2 reads SVGIG (reference sequence). This CDR3 spans 14 amino acids. The V and J ends lost 7 bases and 5 bases respectively, with 20 bases between them. The CDR3 nucleotides read TGTGCCTCCCGAGGGGGAGGGCCGAGGGAGACCCAGTACTTC. Residues: CASRGGGPRETQYF.

This clonotype was recorded at least ten times. The chain couples TRBV20-1 to TRBJ1-5; unclear D gene. The ends were cut back, 0 bases at V and 1 base at J, with 13 bases in the middle. Per the germline V gene, CDR1 is DFQATT and CDR2 is SNEGSKA (reference sequence). The CDR3 is 16 amino acids. DNA for the CDR3: TGCAGTGCTAGAGATGAGGGAACTTTAAGCAATCAGCCCCAGCATTTT. Its translation is CSARDEGTLSNQPQHF.